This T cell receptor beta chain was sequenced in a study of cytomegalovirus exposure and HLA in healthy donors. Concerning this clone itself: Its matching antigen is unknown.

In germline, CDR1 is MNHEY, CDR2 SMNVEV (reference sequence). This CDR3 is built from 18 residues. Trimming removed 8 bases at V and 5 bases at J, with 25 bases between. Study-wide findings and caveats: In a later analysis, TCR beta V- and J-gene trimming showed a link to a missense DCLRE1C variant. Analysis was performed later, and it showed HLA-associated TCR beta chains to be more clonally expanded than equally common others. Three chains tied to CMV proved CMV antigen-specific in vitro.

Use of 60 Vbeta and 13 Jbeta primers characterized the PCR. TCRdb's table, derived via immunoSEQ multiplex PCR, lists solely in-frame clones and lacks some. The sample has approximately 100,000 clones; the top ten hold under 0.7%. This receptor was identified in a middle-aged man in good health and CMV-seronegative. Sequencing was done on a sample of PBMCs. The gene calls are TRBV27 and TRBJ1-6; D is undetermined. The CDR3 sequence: CASSPFPPIRDDNSPLHF. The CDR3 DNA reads TGTGCCAGCTCACCTTTTCCCCCGATTCGGGATGATAATTCACCCCTCCACTTT.